Listed here are 31 T cell receptor beta chains from one sample, sequenced in a study of monozygotic twins with cystic fibrosis (dated by TCRdb to the early 2020s). Library preparation employed the immunoSEQ multiplex PCR assay. This is the immuneACCESS table as TCRdb keeps it, with only in-frame sequences that have V and J called. A part of the clones is gone; compared with another copy, unresolved V genes explain less than half, and the rest is unexplained. Within this sample are some 15,000 clones, with 70% to 90% of them counted one time only. The top ten constitute around 1.1% of the sample. Sequencing was performed on blood. Receptors originate from a boy between 10 and 17 years old with cystic fibrosis.

This clone appeared a few times. The rearrangement joins TRBV7-7 to TRBJ2-7, with 8 bases identical to TRBD2. This CDR3 region has 13 residues. Germline CDR1 SSHAT, CDR2 FNYEAQ (reference sequence). Trimming at V came to 6 bases and at J to 7 bases, leaving 8 bases not matched to a gene. The CDR3 here is CASSQGLGREQYF. DNA for the CDR3: TGTGCCAGCAGTCAGGGACTAGGCAGAGAGCAGTACTTC.

The chain recombines TRBV14 with TRBJ2-7, with D possibly matching TRBD1 (5 bases). The CDR3 consists of 16 residues. V was clipped by 5 bases and J by 4 bases, with 21 bases between them. Per germline, CDR1 SGHDN and CDR2 FVKESK. The CDR3 loop is CASSDEWSTVPYEQYF. The CDR3 coding sequence is TGTGCCAGCAGCGATGAATGGTCGACAGTACCTTACGAGCAGTACTTC.

The CDR3, as DNA: TGTGCCAGCAGTGAAGGGACAACGACGGGCTACACCTTC. Amino acids: CASSEGTTTGYTF. J is TRBJ1-2 and V is TRBV6-1; TRBD1 might be the D (5 bases). Germline V CDR1 and CDR2: MNHNS, SASEGT. V was shortened by 1 base and J by 8 bases, with 11 bases between the two germline ends. The CDR3 is made up of 13 amino acids.

This clone was seen only a few times. The chain carries TRBV18 and TRBJ1-5; weak D call: TRBD1 (5 bases). V dropped 3 bases and J dropped 3 bases, with 12 bases sitting between them. The length of the CDR3 is 15 residues. The germline CDR1 and CDR2 sequences are KGHSH and LQKENI. CDR3 bases: TGTGCCAGCTCACCGACCCTAGGGGACAATCAGCCCCAGCATTTT. It is translated as CASSPTLGDNQPQHF.

This clone was picked up a small number of times. CDR3 coding DNA: TGCGCCAGCAGCCGAGGAGGGGCTGAAGCTTTCTTT. As protein: CASSRGGAEAFF. The V and J genes are TRBV4-1 and TRBJ1-1; perhaps TRBD1 as D (5 bases). Deletions cut 4 bases from V and 6 bases from J, with 9 bases between. CDR3 size: 12 residues. Germline V gene lookup returns CDR1 MGHRA and CDR2 YSYEKL.

The count of this clone is one. This rearrangement joins TRBV28 to TRBJ2-7; 13 bases are shared with TRBD2. J gave up 2 bases and V 5 bases, and 9 bases lay outside the gene matches. Germline loops: CDR1 MDHEN, CDR2 SYDVKM. The CDR3 spans 17 residues. The CDR3 is CASSTRLAGGLAYEQYF. The CDR3 DNA is TGTGCCAGCAGTACCCGACTAGCGGGGGGTTTGGCCTACGAGCAGTACTTC.

The chain joins TRBV2 to TRBJ2-7; 9 bases fit TRBD1. Germline V CDR1 and CDR2: SNHLY, FYNNEI. This CDR3 has 13 residues. V lost 5 bases and J lost 5; bases outside the gene matches: 4. The CDR3 loop is CASSRTGVHEQYF. The CDR3 bases are TGTGCCAGCAGTCGGACAGGGGTCCACGAGCAGTACTTC.

This clone has a single count. This sequence joins TRBV10-1 and TRBJ2-3; 11 bases are shared with TRBD2. Germline V CDR1 and CDR2: WNHNN, SYGVQD (reference sequence). The CDR3 has 15 amino acids. The V segment lost 5 bases and the J segment 5 bases; nucleotides outside the gene matches: 6. The DNA of the CDR3 is TGCGCCAGCAGTAGTAGCGGGGGGGCCGGAGATACGCAGTATTTT. Encoded protein: CASSSSGGAGDTQYF.

This chain links TRBV19 with TRBJ2-7, with 9 bases that match TRBD1. The CDR3 is 16 residues long. J gave up 2 bases and V 5 bases, and 10 bases lay outside the gene matches. Looked up from germline, CDR1 is LNHDA and CDR2 is SQIVND (reference sequence). CDR3 protein: CASSQFRQGETYEQYF. DNA of the CDR3: TGTGCCAGTAGTCAATTTCGACAGGGGGAAACCTACGAGCAGTACTTC.

The V and J genes are TRBV2 and TRBJ2-1, with TRBD1 matching over 9 bases. The CDR3 is made up of 15 amino acids. With 5 bases clipped from V and 10 bases from J, the junction kept 12 bases outside the gene matches. Per the germline V gene, CDR1 is SNHLY and CDR2 is FYNNEI. The CDR3 region has the DNA TGTGCCAGCAGTAAAATCCGACAGGGGGGGCCCGAGCAGTTCTTC. This translates into CASSKIRQGGPEQFF.

The V call is TRBV5-6, the J call TRBJ2-5; 11 bases match TRBD2. Germline loops: CDR1 SGHDT, CDR2 YYEEEE. This CDR3 has 15 amino acids. The V gene end was trimmed by 5 bases and the J gene end by 0 bases; junction bases not matched to a gene: 3. CDR3 amino acids: CASSSLAGDQETQYF. The DNA of the CDR3 is TGTGCCAGCAGTTCACTAGCGGGGGACCAAGAGACCCAGTACTTC.

The chain carries TRBV11-2 and TRBJ2-7, with D tentatively TRBD1 (6 bases). Germline V CDR1 and CDR2: SGHAT, FQNNGV. CDR3 length: 15 amino acids. The V end lost 5 bases, the J end lost 5 bases, and 19 bases lay between the germline ends. The CDR3 DNA reads TGTGCCAGCAGCACGACTCAGGGGAAGCGGCACGAGCAGTACTTC. It specifies CASSTTQGKRHEQYF.

The rearrangement uses TRBV19 and TRBJ2-2; no firm D call. The length of the CDR3 is 12 residues. Germline CDR1 LNHDA, CDR2 SQIVND (reference sequence). The V gene lost 5 bases and the J gene lost 5 bases, with 6 bases spanning the gap. The CDR3 region is CASSPWTGELFF. DNA for the CDR3: TGTGCCAGTAGTCCCTGGACCGGGGAGCTGTTTTTT.

This chain joins TRBV4-2 and TRBJ2-2; 8 bases align to TRBD1. Germline CDR1 LGHNA, CDR2 YNFKEQ. V shed 3 bases and J 2 bases; nucleotides not matched to a gene: 5. This CDR3 contains 16 residues. CDR3 nucleotide sequence: TGTGCCAGCAGCCAGTTACAGGGGGAAAACACCGGGGAGCTGTTTTTT. Amino acid sequence: CASSQLQGENTGELFF.

The gene calls are TRBV5-8 and TRBJ1-5, with D perhaps matching TRBD1 (5 bases). The length of the CDR3 is 16 residues. Germline V lookup: CDR1 SGHTS, CDR2 YDEGEE. V gave up 4 bases and J gave up 1 base, with 15 bases separating them. The CDR3 loop reads CASSAPAGLSNQPQHF. The CDR3 DNA sequence: TGTGCCAGCAGCGCCCCGGCAGGGCTAAGCAATCAGCCCCAGCATTTT.

The J gene is TRBJ2-7, the V gene TRBV16; the D is unclear. The length of the CDR3 is 11 residues. Trimming took 4 bases from V and 7 from J, leaving 8 bases between them. Germline V gene sequence: CDR1 KGHSY, CDR2 FQNENV. CDR3 region: CASSPRWEQYF. The DNA of the CDR3 is TGTGCCAGCAGCCCTAGATGGGAGCAGTACTTC.

The V and J genes are TRBV11-1 and TRBJ2-1; 7 nucleotides line up with TRBD2. The CDR3 has 14 amino acids. Germline CDR1 and CDR2: SGHAT and FQDESV (reference sequence). The junction had 6 bases not matched to a gene; V was cut back by 7 bases and J by 3 bases. The CDR3 nucleotides read TGTGCCAGCACCTGGGGCGGGAGCTACAATGAGCAGTTCTTC. Protein product: CASTWGGSYNEQFF.

The chain uses TRBV18 and TRBJ1-4; D unclear. Trimming took off 3 bases at V and 7 bases at J, with 12 bases between the two ends. Germline-derived CDR1 and CDR2 are KGHSH and LQKENI. This CDR3 region has 14 residues. CDR3 sequence reads: CASSPEDPLEKLFF. The DNA of the CDR3 is TGTGCCAGCTCACCGGAGGACCCCCTTGAAAAACTGTTTTTT. The full variable domain, with the rest looked up from reference TRBV18 and TRBJ1-4, is NAGVMQNPRHLVRRRGQEARLRCSPMKGHSHVYWYRQLPEEGLKFMVYLQKENIIDESGMPKERFSAEFPKEGPSILRIQQVVRGDSAAYFCASSPEDPLEKLFFGSGTQLSVL.

V usage is TRBV19 and J usage is TRBJ2-2; D call uncertain. V was clipped by 5 bases and J by 8 bases, with 12 bases between them. Germline V gene sequence: CDR1 LNHDA, CDR2 SQIVND (reference sequence). The CDR3 sequence is 13 residues long. CDR3 bases: TGTGCCAGTAGTGGAGTTGTCCCGGGGGAGCTGTTTTTT. This translates into CASSGVVPGELFF.

The CDR3 reads CASSLAAAGIYGYTF. The CDR3 DNA reads as TGTGCCAGCAGCTTAGCCGCGGCCGGAATCTATGGCTACACCTTC. The genes are TRBV7-9 and TRBJ1-2; D gene uncertain. The CDR3 is made up of 15 amino acids. From germline, CDR1 is SEHNR and CDR2 FQNEAQ (reference sequence). V was clipped by 0 bases and J by 4 bases, with 12 bases between them.

The chain links TRBV9 to TRBJ2-2; possible D gene TRBD1, 5 bases. This CDR3 comprises 14 residues. Per the germline V gene, CDR1 is SGDLS and CDR2 is YYNGEE. V was clipped by 5 bases and J by 0 bases, with 8 bases between them. The CDR3 protein is CASSAGTNTGELFF. CDR3 bases: TGTGCCAGCAGTGCAGGGACGAACACCGGGGAGCTGTTTTTT.

CDR3 bases: TGTGCCAGTAGTCGACCGGGACTCCAAGAGACCCAGTACTTC. It specifies CASSRPGLQETQYF. This sequence joins TRBV19 and TRBJ2-5; D might be TRBD2 (6 bases). The V gene lost 5 bases and the J gene lost 1 base, with 11 bases spanning the gap. Germline lookup yields CDR1 LNHDA and CDR2 SQIVND (reference sequence). This CDR3 has 14 amino acids.

This clone was detected once. The chain recombines TRBV7-9 with TRBJ1-5; 8 bases line up with TRBD1. The ends lost 5 bases at V and 7 bases at J; junction bases unmatched: 7. The CDR3 is 14 amino acids. Per germline, CDR1 SEHNR and CDR2 FQNEAQ (reference sequence). The chain's CDR3 is CASSTDREGQPQHF. The CDR3 DNA reads as TGTGCCAGCAGCACGGACAGGGAGGGCCAGCCCCAGCATTTT.

This clone was counted once. CDR3 region: CAWSSPSPSTLLGNTIYF. The CDR3, as DNA: TGTGCCTGGAGTTCCCCTTCACCTAGCACTCTCCTCGGAAACACCATATATTTT. J is TRBJ1-3 and V is TRBV30, with D unresolved. Looked up from germline, CDR1 is GTSNPN and CDR2 is SVGIG (reference sequence). This CDR3 has 18 residues. V was pared by 2 bases and J by 4 bases, with 24 bases between.

This chain uses TRBV11-2 with TRBJ1-2, with 8 bases fitting TRBD1. The trim removed 5 bases at V and 7 bases at J, leaving 9 bases unmatched. Per the germline V gene, CDR1 is SGHAT and CDR2 is FQNNGV. The CDR3 has 14 amino acids. In DNA, the CDR3 is TGTGCCAGCAGCCGCACTCAGGGGGCAGGTGGCTACACCTTC. It encodes CASSRTQGAGGYTF.

This clone was counted between two and nine times. The rearrangement links TRBV6-1 to TRBJ1-1; no clear D. V lost 4 bases and J 3 bases, leaving 24 bases between the germline ends. In germline, CDR1 is MNHNS, CDR2 SASEGT. CDR3 length: 18 amino acids. DNA for the CDR3: TGTGCCAGCAGTGGGGATCCTCATAGAGTGGAGTTGGACACTGAAGCTTTCTTT. Translation gives CASSGDPHRVELDTEAFF.

The V and J genes are TRBV28 and TRBJ1-2; 10 nucleotides match TRBD1. This CDR3 is built from 15 residues. Trimming at V came to 4 bases and at J to 5 bases, leaving 7 bases not matched to a gene. Germline V CDR1 and CDR2: MDHEN, SYDVKM. The CDR3 sequence: CASSSSGTGVYGYTF. The CDR3, as DNA: TGTGCCAGCAGTTCTTCCGGGACAGGGGTTTATGGCTACACCTTC.

The rearrangement links TRBV28 to TRBJ2-1; no clear D gene. Germline V gene sequence: CDR1 MDHEN, CDR2 SYDVKM. The CDR3 totals 14 residues. Trimming stripped 2 bases from V and 3 bases from J, with 8 bases between. The DNA for the CDR3 is TGTGCCAGCAGTTTAGGAGCTAGCTACAATGAGCAGTTCTTC. Protein product: CASSLGASYNEQFF.

The chain joins TRBV5-1 to TRBJ2-5, with D perhaps TRBD2 (6 bases). Per the germline V gene, CDR1 is SGHRS and CDR2 is YFSETQ. V lost 0 bases to trimming and J lost 3 bases, with 9 bases between them. CDR3 length equals 14 residues. The CDR3 sequence: CASSLELAEETQYF. The CDR3 DNA is TGCGCCAGCAGCTTGGAACTAGCTGAAGAGACCCAGTACTTC.

The chain joins TRBV5-1 to TRBJ2-7, with 9 nucleotides matching TRBD1. Per the germline V gene, CDR1 is SGHRS and CDR2 is YFSETQ. V shed 1 base, J shed 6 bases, and the junction held 5 bases outside the gene matches. CDR3 size: 14 residues. The CDR3 sequence: CASSLTGGLFEQYF. CDR3 nucleotides: TGCGCCAGCAGCTTGACAGGGGGCCTGTTCGAGCAGTACTTC.

Here the CDR3 DNA reads TGTGCCAGCAGCGCCAACGTACGGGAGTCAGGAGCTAACTATGGCTACACCTTC. It specifies CASSANVRESGANYGYTF. The chain is built from TRBV5-4 and TRBJ1-2; the D is unclear. The V gene lost 4 bases and the J gene lost 0 bases, with 22 bases spanning the gap. Germline loops: CDR1 SGHNT, CDR2 YYREEE (reference sequence). The CDR3 covers 18 residues.